This T cell receptor beta chain is from a study of T cell responses to AZD1222 COVID-19 vaccine. Notes on the study in general: Spike-specific TCR depth and breadth grew after two AZD1222 doses.

Germline CDR1 PRHDT, CDR2 FYEKMQ (reference sequence). V lost 9 bases and J lost 8, with 16 bases in between. The CDR3 loop spans 12 amino acids. Measured with immunoSEQ multiplex PCR; TCRdb has only the in-frame clones, and not every one. The data contain about 60,000 clones, 65% to 85% of them singletons. This clone is medium-sized in the sample. Its target is unknown. Sequencing was performed on peripheral blood, taken on day 0 of AZD1222 vaccination. The V and J genes are TRBV13 and TRBJ1-2, with D possibly being TRBD1 (5 bases). This sequence originates from an adult in good health. The CDR3 sequence: CASEARQWGYTF. The CDR3 bases are TGTGCCAGTGAGGCGCGACAGTGGGGCTACACCTTC.